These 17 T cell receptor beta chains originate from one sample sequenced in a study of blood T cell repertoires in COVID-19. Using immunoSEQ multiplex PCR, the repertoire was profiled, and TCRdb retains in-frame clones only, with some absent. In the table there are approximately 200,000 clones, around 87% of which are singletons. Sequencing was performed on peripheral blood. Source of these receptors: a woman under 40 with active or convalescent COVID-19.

The CDR3 region has the DNA TGTGCCAGAAGCTTGGATGGCGGTTCCTACGAGCAGTACTTC. Translated: CARSLDGGSYEQYF. The V and J genes are TRBV5-3 and TRBJ2-7, with no clear D. TRBV5-3 is labeled an ORF, and its function is uncertain. The length of the CDR3 is 14 residues. The V end lost 0 bases, the J end lost 1 base, and 8 bases lay between the germline ends.

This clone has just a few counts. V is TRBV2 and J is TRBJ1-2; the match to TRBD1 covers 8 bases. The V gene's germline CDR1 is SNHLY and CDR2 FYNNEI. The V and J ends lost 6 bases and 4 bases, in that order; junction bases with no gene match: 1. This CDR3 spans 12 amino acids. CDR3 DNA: TGTGCCAGCAGCGGACAGGGCTATGGCTACACCTTC. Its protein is CASSGQGYGYTF.

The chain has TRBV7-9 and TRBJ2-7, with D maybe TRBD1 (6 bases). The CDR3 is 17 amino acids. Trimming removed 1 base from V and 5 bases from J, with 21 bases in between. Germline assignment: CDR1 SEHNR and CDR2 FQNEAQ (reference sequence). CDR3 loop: CASSLDSGTPRDHEQYF. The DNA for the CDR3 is TGTGCCAGCAGCTTAGATTCGGGGACACCCAGAGACCACGAGCAGTACTTC.

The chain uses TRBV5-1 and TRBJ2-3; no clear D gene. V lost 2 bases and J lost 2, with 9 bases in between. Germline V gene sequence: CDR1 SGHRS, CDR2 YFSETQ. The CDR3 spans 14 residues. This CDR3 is CASSFGTNTDTQYF. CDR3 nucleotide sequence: TGCGCCAGCAGCTTTGGCACAAACACAGATACGCAGTATTTT.

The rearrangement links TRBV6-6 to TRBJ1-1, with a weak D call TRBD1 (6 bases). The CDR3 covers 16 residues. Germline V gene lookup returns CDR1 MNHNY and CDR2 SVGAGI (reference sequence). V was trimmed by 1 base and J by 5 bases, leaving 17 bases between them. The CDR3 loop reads CASSYFAGGPWTEAFF. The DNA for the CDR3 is TGTGCCAGCAGTTACTTTGCGGGGGGCCCGTGGACTGAAGCTTTCTTT.

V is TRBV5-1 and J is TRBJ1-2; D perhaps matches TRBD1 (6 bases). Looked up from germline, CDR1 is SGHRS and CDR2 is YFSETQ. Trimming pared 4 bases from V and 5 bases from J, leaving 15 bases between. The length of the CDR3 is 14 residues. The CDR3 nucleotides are TGCGCCAGCAGCATATGGACAGAGAATTATGGCTACACCTTC. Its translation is CASSIWTENYGYTF.

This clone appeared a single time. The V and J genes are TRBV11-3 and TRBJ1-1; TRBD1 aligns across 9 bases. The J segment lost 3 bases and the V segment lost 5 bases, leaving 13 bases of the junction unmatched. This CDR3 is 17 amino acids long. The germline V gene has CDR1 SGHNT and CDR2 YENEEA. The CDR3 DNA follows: TGTGCCAGCAGCGACCGACAGGGGACAGGGAGGGACACTGAAGCTTTCTTT. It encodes CASSDRQGTGRDTEAFF.

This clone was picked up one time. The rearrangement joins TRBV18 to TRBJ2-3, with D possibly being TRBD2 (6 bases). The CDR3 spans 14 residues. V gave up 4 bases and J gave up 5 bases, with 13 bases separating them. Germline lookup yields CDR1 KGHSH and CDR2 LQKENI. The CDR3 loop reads CASSRPGSGDTQYF. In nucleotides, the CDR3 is TGTGCCAGCTCACGACCCGGTAGCGGAGATACGCAGTATTTT.

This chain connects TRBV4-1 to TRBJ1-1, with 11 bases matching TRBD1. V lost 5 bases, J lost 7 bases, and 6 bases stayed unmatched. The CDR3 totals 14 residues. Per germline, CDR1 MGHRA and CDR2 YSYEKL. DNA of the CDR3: TGCGCCAGCAGCTCAGGACAGGGGGCGGTTGAAGCTTTCTTT. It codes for CASSSGQGAVEAFF.

The chain's CDR3 is CASSLGGAGTEAFF. The CDR3 DNA reads TGTGCCAGCAGTTTAGGGGGCGCGGGCACTGAAGCTTTCTTT. J is TRBJ1-1 and V is TRBV6-5; 7 positions agree with TRBD1. There are 14 residues in the CDR3. The germline CDR1 and CDR2 sequences are MNHEY and SVGAGI. The J segment lost 4 bases and the V segment lost 4 bases, leaving 6 bases of the junction unmatched.

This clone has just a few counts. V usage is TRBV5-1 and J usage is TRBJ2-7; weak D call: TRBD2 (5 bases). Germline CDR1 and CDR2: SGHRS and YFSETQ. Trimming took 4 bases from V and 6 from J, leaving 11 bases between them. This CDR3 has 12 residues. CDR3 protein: CASSPERGEQYF. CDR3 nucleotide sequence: TGCGCCAGCAGCCCGGAACGGGGCGAGCAGTACTTC.

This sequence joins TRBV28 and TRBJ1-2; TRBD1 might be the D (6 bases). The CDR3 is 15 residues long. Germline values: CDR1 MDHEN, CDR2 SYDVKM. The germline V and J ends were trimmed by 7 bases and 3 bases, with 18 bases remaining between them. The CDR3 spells CASNPAGVTYYGYTF. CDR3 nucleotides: TGTGCCAGCAACCCAGCAGGGGTAACCTACTATGGCTACACCTTC.

The CDR3: CASSETSGTTYEQYF. As DNA, the CDR3 is TGCGCCAGCAGTGAGACTAGCGGGACTACCTACGAGCAGTACTTC. The chain carries TRBV10-2 and TRBJ2-7; 10 positions match TRBD2. The V segment lost 2 bases and the J segment 2 bases; nucleotides outside the gene matches: 3. The CDR3 has 15 amino acids. Germline CDR1 WSHSY, CDR2 SAAADI.

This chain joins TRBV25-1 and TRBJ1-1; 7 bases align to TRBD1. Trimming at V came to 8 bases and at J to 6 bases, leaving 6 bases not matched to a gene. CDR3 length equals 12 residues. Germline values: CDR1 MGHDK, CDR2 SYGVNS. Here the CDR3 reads CASGGTAPEAFF. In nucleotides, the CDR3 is TGTGCCAGCGGCGGGACAGCCCCTGAAGCTTTCTTT.

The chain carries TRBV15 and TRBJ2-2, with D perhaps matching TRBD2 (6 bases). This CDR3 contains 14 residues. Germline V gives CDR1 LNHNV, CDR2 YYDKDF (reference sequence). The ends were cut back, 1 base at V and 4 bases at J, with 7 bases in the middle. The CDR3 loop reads CATSRGRVTGELFF. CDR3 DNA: TGTGCCACCAGCAGAGGGAGGGTCACCGGGGAGCTGTTTTTT.

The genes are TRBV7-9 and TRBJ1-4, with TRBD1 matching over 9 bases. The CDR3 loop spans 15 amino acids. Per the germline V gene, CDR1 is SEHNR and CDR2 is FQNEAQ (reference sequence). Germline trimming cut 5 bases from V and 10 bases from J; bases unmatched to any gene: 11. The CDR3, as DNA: TGTGCCAGCAGCCCTACCGGGACAGGGCTACTAAAACTGTTTTTT. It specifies CASSPTGTGLLKLFF.

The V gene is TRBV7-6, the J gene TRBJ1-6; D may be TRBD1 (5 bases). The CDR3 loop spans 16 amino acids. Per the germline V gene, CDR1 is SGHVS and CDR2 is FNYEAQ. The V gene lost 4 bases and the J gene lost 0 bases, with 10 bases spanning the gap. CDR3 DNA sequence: TGTGCCAGCAGCTCCGGGGGGGACTCCTATAATTCACCCCTCCACTTT. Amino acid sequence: CASSSGGDSYNSPLHF.